The next 22 T cell receptor beta chains were all read from a single sample in a study of T cell responses to AZD1222 COVID-19 vaccine. The data were produced by immunoSEQ multiplex PCR, yet TCRdb's version contains in-frame clones alone and is incomplete. Of some 100,000 clones listed, approximately 91% are singletons. Sequenced material: peripheral blood, taken on day 0 of AZD1222 vaccination. The receptor set was obtained from an adult in good health.

The rearrangement joins TRBV29-1 to TRBJ1-5; TRBD1 matches at 9 bases. The J segment lost 6 bases and the V segment lost 6 bases, leaving 9 bases of the junction unmatched. Germline loops: CDR1 SQVTM, CDR2 ANQGSEA. The CDR3 has 14 residues. The CDR3: CSVIQGALGQPQHF. In DNA form, the CDR3 reads TGCAGCGTAATACAGGGGGCGTTGGGTCAGCCCCAGCATTTT.

This clone occurred once. The V call is TRBV27, the J call TRBJ2-4, with 8 bases lining up with TRBD2. Losses at the gene ends were 4 bases for V and 5 bases for J; bases not matched to a gene: 10. Germline CDR1 reads MNHEY; CDR2 reads SMNVEV (reference sequence). The CDR3 spans 16 residues. CDR3 region: CASSSTWTSSQNIQYF. The CDR3 nucleotides are TGTGCCAGCAGTTCCACCTGGACTAGCAGCCAAAACATTCAGTACTTC.

The chain couples TRBV6-5 to TRBJ2-3; no firm D call. Germline V lookup: CDR1 MNHEY, CDR2 SVGAGI. The CDR3 length is 12 residues. V was shortened by 6 bases and J by 3 bases, with 7 bases between the two germline ends. The CDR3 DNA sequence: TGTGCCAGCAGCTTCCCGACAGATACGCAGTATTTT. Translating it yields CASSFPTDTQYF.

The chain couples TRBV11-3 to TRBJ2-2; 12 bases align to TRBD1. Trimming cost V 5 bases and J 3 bases; bases outside gene matches: 4. Per germline, CDR1 SGHNT and CDR2 YENEEA. The CDR3 has 16 amino acids. The CDR3 here is CASSPGQGADTGELFF. The CDR3 DNA follows: TGTGCCAGCAGCCCGGGACAGGGGGCGGACACCGGGGAGCTGTTTTTT.

V gene TRBV7-2 combines with J gene TRBJ2-3; D gene uncertain. From germline, CDR1 is SGHTA and CDR2 FQGNSA. V lost 2 bases and J 0 bases, leaving 6 bases between the germline ends. The CDR3 is made up of 14 amino acids. In DNA form, the CDR3 reads TGTGCCAGCAGCTTACTAACAAGCACAGATACGCAGTATTTT. Translation gives CASSLLTSTDTQYF. Variable domain in full (rest from reference TRBV7-2 and TRBJ2-3): GAGVSQSPSNKVTEKGKDVELRCDPISGHTALYWYRQSLGQGLEFLIYFQGNSAPDKSGLPSDRFSAERTGGSVSTLTIQRTQQEDSAVYLCASSLLTSTDTQYFGPGTRLTVL.

This chain joins TRBV4-1 and TRBJ2-4; 10 positions agree with TRBD2. The CDR3 is made up of 18 amino acids. The V and J ends lost 1 base and 0 bases, in that order; junction bases with no gene match: 6. Germline V gene data show CDR1 as MGHRA and CDR2 as YSYEKL. CDR3 DNA: TGCGCCAGCAGCCAAGCTAGCGGGAGAAACCTAGCCAAAAACATTCAGTACTTC. Translated: CASSQASGRNLAKNIQYF.

The chain couples TRBV25-1 to TRBJ2-2, with 8 bases aligning to TRBD1. The trim removed 3 bases at V and 3 bases at J, leaving 3 bases unmatched. The CDR3 is made up of 15 amino acids. Germline CDR1 reads MGHDK; CDR2 reads SYGVNS. The CDR3 sequence is CASSDLDRDTGELFF. The CDR3 region has the DNA TGTGCCAGCAGTGATTTGGACAGGGACACCGGGGAGCTGTTTTTT.

The V gene is TRBV30, the J gene TRBJ2-2; TRBD1 aligns across 8 bases. The CDR3 spans 15 residues. With 3 bases clipped from V and 4 bases from J, the junction kept 7 bases outside the gene matches. Germline CDR1 and CDR2: GTSNPN and SVGIG (reference sequence). DNA of the CDR3: TGTGCCTGGAGGAGGACAGGGTCGGGCACCGGGGAGCTGTTTTTT. It yields the protein CAWRRTGSGTGELFF.

The CDR3 region has the DNA TGTGCCAGCAGCCTCAACAGGGGGAATGGCTACACCTTC. It encodes CASSLNRGNGYTF. This chain joins TRBV5-4 and TRBJ1-2; 8 nucleotides align to TRBD1. Germline V gives CDR1 SGHNT, CDR2 YYREEE (reference sequence). The CDR3 has 13 amino acids. The ends lost 4 bases at V and 6 bases at J; junction bases unmatched: 5.

This chain links TRBV14 with TRBJ2-2; D may be TRBD2 (5 bases). The CDR3 extends over 16 amino acids. The V end lost 4 bases, the J end lost 3 bases, and 15 bases lay between the germline ends. Per germline, CDR1 SGHDN and CDR2 FVKESK. This CDR3 reads CASSRELRVDTGELFF. In DNA form, the CDR3 reads TGTGCCAGCAGCCGGGAGCTTAGGGTCGACACCGGGGAGCTGTTTTTT.

V and J are TRBV28 and TRBJ1-2, with 8 bases lining up with TRBD1. Germline trimming cut 6 bases from V and 6 bases from J; bases unmatched to any gene: 12. Germline CDR1 is MDHEN and CDR2 is SYDVKM. The CDR3 runs to 15 residues. The CDR3 DNA reads TGTGCCAGCAGCCCCTCGACAGGGGCTCCTGATGGCTACACCTTC. Protein: CASSPSTGAPDGYTF.

The chain couples TRBV7-2 to TRBJ1-4; 8 bases are a match to TRBD1. CDR3 length: 14 amino acids. Germline V gives CDR1 SGHTA, CDR2 FQGNSA. Trimming took 3 bases from V and 8 from J; bases not matched to a gene: 5. CDR3 sequence: CASSFDRGREKLFF. The DNA for the CDR3 is TGTGCCAGCAGCTTTGACAGGGGCCGAGAAAAACTGTTTTTT.

This clone has only one observation. J is TRBJ2-2 and V is TRBV7-9; maybe TRBD1 (6 bases). V shed 5 bases and J shed 0 bases, with 16 bases lying between them. CDR1 is SEHNR and CDR2 is FQNEAQ in the germline V gene (reference sequence). The CDR3 runs to 17 residues. Written as DNA, the CDR3 is TGTGCCAGCAGCACCACATCCGGGACATCGAACACCGGGGAGCTGTTTTTT. As protein: CASSTTSGTSNTGELFF. The entire variable domain, with the rest obtained from reference TRBV7-9 and TRBJ2-2, is as follows: DTGVSQNPRHKITKRGQNVTFRCDPISEHNRLYWYRQTLGQGPEFLTYFQNEAQLEKSRLLSDRFSAERPKGSFSTLEIQRTEQGDSAMYLCASSTTSGTSNTGELFFGEGSRLTVL.

The rearrangement uses TRBV27 and TRBJ1-5, with a possible D match to TRBD1 (5 bases). V lost 2 bases, J lost 3 bases, and 11 bases lay in between. CDR1 is MNHEY, CDR2 SMNVEV, per germline (reference sequence). The CDR3 spans 15 residues. CDR3 sequence reads: CASSLEGRLNQPQHF. Here the CDR3 DNA reads TGTGCCAGCAGTTTAGAGGGACGGCTCAATCAGCCCCAGCATTTT.

In DNA, the CDR3 is TGCGCCAGCAGCCCGACAGGGGCCAATCAGCCCCAGCATTTT. As protein: CASSPTGANQPQHF. The chain links TRBV5-1 to TRBJ1-5; 8 bases align to TRBD1. Germline CDR1 SGHRS, CDR2 YFSETQ. Losses at the gene ends were 4 bases for V and 3 bases for J; bases not matched to a gene: 3. There are 14 residues in the CDR3.

This clone was observed a handful of times. This chain uses TRBV7-9 with TRBJ1-4; a possible D gene is TRBD1 (6 bases). CDR3 length: 13 residues. The ends were cut back, 4 bases at V and 5 bases at J, with 8 bases in the middle. Germline V gives CDR1 SEHNR, CDR2 FQNEAQ (reference sequence). The CDR3 nucleotides read TGTGCCAGCAGCTGGGACATGAATGAAAAACTGTTTTTT. Its protein product is CASSWDMNEKLFF.

The chain combines TRBV6-5 with TRBJ1-2; TRBD1 is a possible D gene (5 bases). The CDR3 extends over 15 amino acids. The germline V gene encodes CDR1 MNHEY and CDR2 SVGAGI. V shed 8 bases and J shed 4 bases, with 20 bases lying between them. This chain's CDR3 is CASEGETAFGYGYTF. CDR3 nucleotide sequence: TGTGCCAGCGAGGGCGAGACAGCTTTTGGCTATGGCTACACCTTC.

The J gene is TRBJ1-5, the V gene TRBV28, with 7 nucleotides matching TRBD1. V gave up 6 bases and J gave up 2 bases; unmatched junction bases: 19. Germline CDR1 and CDR2: MDHEN and SYDVKM. The CDR3 is 19 amino acids. The CDR3 DNA sequence: TGTGCCAGCAGCCCATTGAGGACAGGAAAAAGTTGGGGCAATCAGCCCCAGCATTTT. Protein: CASSPLRTGKSWGNQPQHF. The full variable domain, with the rest looked up from reference TRBV28 and TRBJ1-5, is DVKVTQSSRYLVKRTGEKVFLECVQDMDHENMFWYRQDPGLGLRLIYFSYDVKMKEKGDIPEGYSVSREKKERFSLILESASTNQTSMYLCASSPLRTGKSWGNQPQHFGDGTRLSIL.

The chain links TRBV5-1 to TRBJ1-3; TRBD1 is a possible D gene (5 bases). The CDR3 length is 15 residues. The germline CDR1 and CDR2 sequences are SGHRS and YFSETQ. Trimming took off 5 bases at V and 0 bases at J, with 12 bases between the two ends. The CDR3 is CASRGDPTSGNTIYF. The CDR3 DNA reads TGCGCCAGCAGGGGGGACCCGACCTCTGGAAACACCATATATTTT.

In nucleotides, the CDR3 is TGTGCCATCAAAAGGGAAATTACCTACAATGAGCAGTTCTTC. It encodes CAIKREITYNEQFF. The V call is TRBV10-3, the J call TRBJ2-1; D not resolved. The germline V gene has CDR1 ENHRY and CDR2 SYGVKD. V dropped 7 bases and J dropped 2 bases, with 12 bases sitting between them. This CDR3 region has 14 residues.

The chain is built from TRBV6-5 and TRBJ1-2, with 7 bases aligning to TRBD1. Germline V gene sequence: CDR1 MNHEY, CDR2 SVGAGI. CDR3 length: 14 amino acids. V shed 3 bases and J 4 bases; nucleotides not matched to a gene: 5. Written as DNA, the CDR3 is TGTGCCAGCAGTTATGTCAGGGGGGGCTATGGCTACACCTTC. Protein: CASSYVRGGYGYTF.

The chain joins TRBV18 to TRBJ2-1; either TRBD1 or TRBD2 may fit D (5 bases each). V lost 1 base to trimming and J lost 8 bases, with 9 bases between them. Looked up from germline, CDR1 is KGHSH and CDR2 is LQKENI. The CDR3 covers 13 residues. The CDR3 spells CASSPRGDHEQFF. DNA of the CDR3: TGTGCCAGCTCACCACGAGGGGACCATGAGCAGTTCTTC. Based on the CDR3 plus reference TRBV18 and TRBJ2-1, the full variable domain is NAGVMQNPRHLVRRRGQEARLRCSPMKGHSHVYWYRQLPEEGLKFMVYLQKENIIDESGMPKERFSAEFPKEGPSILRIQQVVRGDSAAYFCASSPRGDHEQFFGPGTRLTVL.